Listed here are 3 T cell receptor beta chains from one sample, sequenced in a study of CD8 T cells in Susac syndrome (dated by TCRdb to between 2019 and 2020). Library preparation employed the immunoSEQ multiplex PCR assay. RNA was extracted using the RNeasy kit, and roughly 0.5 to 1 microgram was reverse transcribed with random hexamers. TCRdb passed the public sequencing reads through fastp at Q25 and MiXCR, retaining productive beta sequences. Every distinct CDR3 protein forms one entry, paired with its most common genes and DNA. The sample records approximately 100,000 distinct CDR3 sequences, roughly 95% of which are singletons. Together, the top ten hold over 0.35% of the sample. Sequencing was carried out using CD8+ T cells from PBMCs. The receptors here all came from a human donor with Susac syndrome.

The rearrangement uses TRBV7-6 and TRBJ2-3; 11 bases line up with TRBD2. The CDR3 runs 18 residues. J gave up 1 base and V 5 bases, and 11 bases lay outside the gene matches. The germline V gene encodes CDR1 SGHVS and CDR2 FNYEAQ. The DNA of the CDR3 is TGTGCCAGCAGCCCCTCATCGAGTAGCGGGGGGGGCACAGATACGCAGTATTTT. This codes for CASSPSSSSGGGTDTQYF.

This chain connects TRBV20-1 to TRBJ2-3; 12 bases line up with TRBD2. Germline CDR1 reads DFQATT; CDR2 reads SNEGSKA (reference sequence). Losses at the gene ends were 0 bases for V and 4 bases for J; bases not matched to a gene: 14. CDR3 length: 19 amino acids. CDR3 DNA sequence: TGCAGTGCTAGAGATCCTTCCCTGACTAGCGGGGGATCCCCAGATACGCAGTATTTT. Translated: CSARDPSLTSGGSPDTQYF.

V and J are TRBV13 and TRBJ2-3, with a weak D call TRBD2 (5 bases). Germline CDR1 and CDR2: PRHDT and FYEKMQ (reference sequence). The CDR3 runs 18 residues. V lost 4 bases, J lost 0 bases, and 20 bases lay in between. The CDR3 here is CASSSRDPLTASTDTQYF. The DNA for the CDR3 is TGTGCCAGCAGCTCCCGGGATCCCCTCACTGCCAGCACAGATACGCAGTATTTT.